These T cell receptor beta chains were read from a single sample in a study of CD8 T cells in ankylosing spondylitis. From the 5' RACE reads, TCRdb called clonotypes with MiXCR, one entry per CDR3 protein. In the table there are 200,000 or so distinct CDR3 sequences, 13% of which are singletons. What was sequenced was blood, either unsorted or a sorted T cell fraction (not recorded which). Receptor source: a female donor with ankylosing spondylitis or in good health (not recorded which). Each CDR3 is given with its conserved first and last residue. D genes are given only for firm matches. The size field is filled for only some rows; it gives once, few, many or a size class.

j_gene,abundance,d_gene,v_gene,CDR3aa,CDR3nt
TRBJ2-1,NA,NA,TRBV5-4,CASSLGRANEQFF,TGTGCCAGCAGCTTGGGCAGGGCCAATGAGCAGTTCTTC
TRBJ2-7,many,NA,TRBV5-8,CASSLTPTYPTGEQYF,TGTGCCAGCAGCTTGACACCGACCTATCCTACGGGAGAGCAGTACTTC
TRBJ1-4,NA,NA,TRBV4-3,CASSQGSRVYGNEKLFF,TGCGCCAGCAGCCAAGGCAGTCGGGTTTACGGGAATGAAAAACTGTTTTTT
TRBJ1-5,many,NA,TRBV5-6,CASSGGPGKGQPQHF,TGTGCCAGCAGCGGTGGCCCGGGAAAAGGTCAGCCCCAGCATTTT
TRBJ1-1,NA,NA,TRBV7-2,CASSSLLGGGKDTEAFF,TGTGCCAGCAGCTCCCTCCTAGGAGGAGGGAAGGACACTGAAGCTTTCTTT
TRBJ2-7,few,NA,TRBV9,CASSVLDIRAEQYF,TGTGCCAGCAGCGTCCTGGATATCAGGGCCGAGCAGTACTTC
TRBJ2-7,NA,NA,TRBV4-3,CASSQGAGDSYEQYF,TGCGCCAGCAGCCAAGGGGCAGGGGACTCCTACGAGCAGTACTTC
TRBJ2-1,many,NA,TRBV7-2,CASSLRRYYNEQFF,TGTGCCAGCAGCTTAAGGAGGTACTACAATGAGCAGTTCTTC
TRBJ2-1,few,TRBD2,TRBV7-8,CASSLSPSGIAKNNEQFF,TGTGCCAGCAGCTTAAGCCCTAGCGGGATCGCAAAAAACAATGAGCAGTTCTTC
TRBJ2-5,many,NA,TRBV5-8,CASSSLGVTVETQYF,TGTGCCAGCAGCTCGCTGGGGGTAACCGTAGAGACCCAGTACTTC
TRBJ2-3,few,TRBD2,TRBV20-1,CSATGLAGDTDTQYF,TGCAGTGCGACTGGACTAGCGGGAGATACAGATACGCAGTATTTT
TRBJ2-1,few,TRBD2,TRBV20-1,CSLSGRVDNEQFF,TGCAGCCTTAGCGGGAGGGTAGACAATGAGCAGTTCTTC
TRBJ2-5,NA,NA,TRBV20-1,CSAREQRSLETQYF,TGCAGTGCTAGAGAGCAAAGGTCCCTAGAGACCCAGTACTTC
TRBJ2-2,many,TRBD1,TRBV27,CASKARTGIDDTGELFF,TGTGCCAGCAAAGCCAGGACAGGGATAGACGACACCGGGGAGCTGTTTTTT
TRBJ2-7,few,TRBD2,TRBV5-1,CASSFFAGVTDYEQYF,TGCGCCAGCAGCTTTTTCGCGGGAGTTACCGACTACGAGCAGTACTTC
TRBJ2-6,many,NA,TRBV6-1,CASRWGTGANVLTF,TGTGCCAGCAGGTGGGGTACCGGGGCCAACGTCCTGACTTTC
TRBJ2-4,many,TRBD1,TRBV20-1,CSAGRDRPTIQYF,TGCAGTGCTGGACGGGACAGGCCAACCATTCAGTACTTC
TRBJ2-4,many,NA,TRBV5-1,CASSETLAKNIQYF,TGCGCCAGCAGCGAGACACTAGCCAAAAACATTCAGTACTTC
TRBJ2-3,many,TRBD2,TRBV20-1,CSAGRPLAGDTDTQYF,TGCAGTGCGGGAAGACCCCTAGCGGGGGACACAGATACGCAGTATTTT
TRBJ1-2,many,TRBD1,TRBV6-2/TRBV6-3,CASSTGTGYGYTF,TGTGCCAGCAGCACCGGGACAGGCTATGGCTACACCTTC
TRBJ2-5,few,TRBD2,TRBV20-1,CSAGEGLAEETQYF,TGCAGTGCTGGAGAGGGACTAGCGGAAGAGACCCAGTACTTC
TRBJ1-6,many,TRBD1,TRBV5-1,CASSLRGTGGGYNSPLHF,TGCGCCAGCAGCTTGAGAGGGACAGGGGGCGGCTATAATTCACCCCTCCACTTT
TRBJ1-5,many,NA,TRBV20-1,CSGLTGDDQPQHF,TGCAGTGGCCTAACAGGAGACGATCAGCCCCAGCATTTT
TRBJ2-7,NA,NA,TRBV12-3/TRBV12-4,CASGLTPSYEQYF,TGTGCCAGCGGCCTAACTCCCAGCTACGAGCAGTACTTC
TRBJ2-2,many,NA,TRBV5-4,CASSLGLPKGAGELFF,TGTGCCAGCAGCTTGGGGCTCCCCAAAGGGGCCGGGGAGCTGTTTTTT
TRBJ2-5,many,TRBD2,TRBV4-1,CASSQGPFTSGKRVSQLETQYF,TGCGCCAGCAGCCAAGGGCCCTTCACTAGCGGGAAAAGAGTCTCTCAGTTGGAGACCCAGTACTTC
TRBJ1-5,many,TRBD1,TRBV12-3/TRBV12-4,CASSPAGQGYSNQPQHF,TGTGCCAGCAGTCCCGCCGGACAGGGATATAGCAATCAGCCCCAGCATTTT
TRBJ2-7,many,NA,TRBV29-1,CSVEGFGASQYF,TGCAGCGTTGAGGGTTTTGGTGCATCGCAGTACTTC
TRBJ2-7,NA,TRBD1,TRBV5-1,CASRRTGSSYEQYF,TGCGCCAGCAGGCGGACAGGCTCTTCCTACGAGCAGTACTTC
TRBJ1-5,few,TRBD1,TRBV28,CASSFRGGGNQPQHF,TGTGCCAGCAGTTTCAGGGGGGGGGGCAATCAGCCCCAGCATTTT
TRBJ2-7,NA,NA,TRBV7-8,CASSFTGTYEQYF,TGTGCCAGCAGCTTCACGGGAACCTACGAGCAGTACTTC
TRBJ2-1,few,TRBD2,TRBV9,CASSREGGLEMFF,TGTGCCAGCAGCAGGGAGGGGGGACTAGAGATGTTCTTC
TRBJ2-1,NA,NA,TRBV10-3,CAISESRRTTYNEQFF,TGTGCCATCAGTGAGTCGAGGAGGACAACCTACAATGAGCAGTTCTTC
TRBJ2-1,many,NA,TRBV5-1,CASSLILEVNEQFF,TGCGCCAGCAGCTTGATCCTAGAAGTAAATGAGCAGTTCTTC
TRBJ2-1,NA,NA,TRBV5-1,CASSPGAGQKQFF,TGCGCCAGCTCCCCGGGGGCTGGACAAAAGCAGTTCTTC
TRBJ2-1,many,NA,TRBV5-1,CASSLIGGTYNEQFF,TGCGCCAGCAGCTTGATCGGCGGGACCTACAATGAGCAGTTCTTC
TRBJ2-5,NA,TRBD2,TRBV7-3,CASSPGLGETQYF,TGTGCCAGCAGCCCAGGACTAGGAGAGACCCAGTACTTC
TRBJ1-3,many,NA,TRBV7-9,CASSLGADPSGNTIYF,TGTGCCAGCAGCTTAGGGGCGGACCCCTCTGGAAACACCATATATTTT
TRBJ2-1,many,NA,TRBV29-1,CSALTYNEQFF,TGCAGCGCGTTAACCTACAATGAGCAGTTCTTC
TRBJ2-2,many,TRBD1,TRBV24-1,CATSDRGQHTGELFF,TGTGCCACCAGTGACCGGGGACAGCACACCGGGGAGCTGTTTTTT
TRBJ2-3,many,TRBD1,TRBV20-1,CSASVRDRGTDTQYF,TGCAGTGCTAGTGTCCGGGACAGGGGCACAGATACGCAGTATTTT
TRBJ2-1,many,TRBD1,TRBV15,CATSRVRGQGADEQFF,TGTGCCACCAGCAGAGTCCGGGGACAGGGGGCAGATGAGCAGTTCTTC
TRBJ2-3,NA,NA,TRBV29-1,CSVETGADTQYF,TGCAGCGTTGAGACGGGGGCGGATACGCAGTATTTT
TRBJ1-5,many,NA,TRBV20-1,CSATRASYSNQPQHF,TGCAGTGCTACCCGGGCATCCTATAGCAATCAGCCCCAGCATTTT
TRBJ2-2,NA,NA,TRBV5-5,CASSSTPGFSTGELFF,TGTGCCAGCAGCTCGACCCCGGGATTTTCCACCGGGGAGCTGTTTTTT
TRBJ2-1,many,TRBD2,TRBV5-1,CASSPMAGGGEQFF,TGCGCCAGCAGCCCTATGGCGGGAGGGGGTGAGCAGTTCTTC
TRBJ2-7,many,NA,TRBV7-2,CASSSPTGGHYEQYF,TGTGCCAGCAGCTCACCGACGGGCGGGCACTACGAGCAGTACTTC
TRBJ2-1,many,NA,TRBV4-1,CASSKWGDEQFF,TGCGCCAGCAGCAAGTGGGGCGATGAGCAGTTCTTC
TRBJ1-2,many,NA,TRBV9,CASSPPSQGRLGYTF,TGTGCCAGCAGCCCCCCCTCCCAGGGCCGCCTGGGCTACACCTTC
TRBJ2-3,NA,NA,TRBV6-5,CASSYLTASTDTQYF,TGTGCCAGCAGTTACTTGACAGCTAGCACAGATACGCAGTATTTT
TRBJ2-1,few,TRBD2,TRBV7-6,CASSLVGTSDNEQFF,TGTGCCAGCAGCTTAGTTGGGACTAGCGACAATGAGCAGTTCTTC
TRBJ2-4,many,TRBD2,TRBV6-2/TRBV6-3,CASSYLRLAGVAKNIQYF,TGTGCCAGCAGTTACCTACGACTAGCGGGAGTAGCCAAAAACATTCAGTACTTC
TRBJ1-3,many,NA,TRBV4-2,CASSQDVLGGGNTIYF,TGTGCCAGCAGCCAAGATGTATTGGGGGGTGGAAACACCATATATTTT